This T cell receptor beta chain was sequenced in a study of blood T cell repertoires in COVID-19. On the study more broadly: PBMCs, B-cell-depleted T cells, or T cells provided the cDNA or gDNA that made up the material.

Sequenced by immunoSEQ multiplex PCR; TCRdb stores in-frame clones only, minus some. The table shows roughly 100,000 clones, with 84% occurring only once. V dropped 2 bases and J dropped 1; count of bases not matched to a gene: 2. Germline CDR1 reads SGHTA; CDR2 reads FQGNSA. The CDR3 is 15 residues long. This chain connects TRBV7-2 to TRBJ1-2, with 9 bases matching TRBD1. This sequence originates from a human donor in a cohort sampled during active COVID-19. Material for sequencing was peripheral blood. CDR3 in amino acids: CASSLLGQGNYGYTF. CDR3 sequence (DNA): TGTGCCAGCAGCTTATTGGGACAGGGTAACTATGGCTACACCTTC.